The sequence of this T cell receptor beta chain was determined in a study of blood T cell repertoires in COVID-19 (dated by TCRdb to 2018 to 2020). About the full investigation: Samples from collaborators originated in the United States, Italy and Spain and spanned both the acute and convalescent phases of COVID-19. The material from the prospective study consisted of cDNA or gDNA derived from T cells, B-cell-depleted T cells, or PBMCs. The samples were drawn from two sources: the first 160 participants of the ongoing ImmuneRACE study, and over 950 subjects contributed by 6 global collaborators. The repertoires were released in a freely available public database intended as a resource for research on the immune response to SARS-CoV-2. Subjects who had been exposed to COVID-19, were actively infected with it, or had recovered from it provided the deeply sampled blood TCRbeta repertoires that made up the dataset. The sample metadata nearly always contained a de-identified subject ID, COVID-19 status, age in years and sex. Where available, HLA class I and class II types were obtained from metadata supplied by the sample provider rather than from assay-based typing.

TCRbeta CDR3 regions were amplified from genomic DNA using the immunoSEQ Assay, a bias-controlled multiplex PCR. The study's own analysis went as follows. The number of nucleated cells in each sample was estimated by amplification of reference gene primers within the assay. Sequence reads were collapsed and filtered to measure the absolute abundance of every unique TCRbeta CDR3 rearrangement. For each sample, productive Simpson clonality was calculated as the square root of Simpson's diversity index over productive rearrangements. TCRdb retrieved this table from immuneACCESS and kept in-frame rearrangements only. Not all clones are present; in checked studies, unresolved V genes account for under half, and no reason is known for the remainder. The DNA gave D and trimming, while V, J and clone size come from that table. For this sample there are 75,000 to 90,000 clones; roughly 80% appear just once. The leading ten clones occupy over 15% of the sample.

As to this clone: Its target antigen remains unknown. No clone much larger than this one lies a single base away; base qualities are absent.

Collaborating institutions collected whole blood in K2EDTA tubes following their own protocols. For TCRbeta analysis, collaborator samples were shipped as frozen whole blood, as isolated PBMCs, or as DNA extracted from either sample type. The investigation overall reported the following: How much clinical and demographic metadata was included differed by source and by participant, and the metadata was provided uncurated.

The CDR3, from cysteine to phenylalanine, totals 16 residues. The entry retains the CDR3 DNA only, 48 bases that are in frame from base 1. V is cut by 1 base and J by 4 bases, and the space between the germline ends is 16 bases. CDR1 and CDR2 were assigned from the germline V gene as MGHDK and SYGVNS. The TCR sequence derives from an older man with active or convalescent COVID-19. Sequencing was done on a sample of peripheral blood. The sequence joins TRBV25-1 to TRBJ1-1; the D gene identity is not certain. The CDR3 protein is CASSEFFVGVATEAFF. The nucleotides are TGTGCCAGCAGTGAATTCTTCGTCGGAGTGGCCACTGAAGCTTTCTTT.